This TCR beta chain appears in the sequencing data of a study of identifying expanded T cells in peripheral blood. Study-level results: Across healthy donors, higher total template counts meant significantly greater approximately 2-week count variance.

CDR3 length equals 12 residues. V gave up 0 bases and J gave up 6 bases, with 3 bases separating them. Looked up from germline, CDR1 is MGHDK and CDR2 is SYGVNS. A remark on this clone: Its cognate antigen is unknown.

Data came from immunoSEQ multiplex PCR; TCRdb stores just in-frame clones and leaves some out. The repertoire has some 90,000 clones, 88% of them found once; the top ten carry under 20%. The specimen sequenced was blood. The chain recombines TRBV25-1 with TRBJ2-1; D call uncertain. The sequence came from a person aged 18 to 75 in good health. As DNA, the CDR3 is TGTGCCAGCAGTGAATATAGCAATGAGCAGTTCTTC. This translates into CASSEYSNEQFF.